The TCR beta chain described here comes from a study of cytomegalovirus exposure and HLA in healthy donors. Study as a whole: Tens of millions of unique TCR sequences came from HLA-typed donors in an early release.

60 Vbeta and 13 Jbeta primers were used in PCR. Only in-frame clones appear in the TCRdb table, and some are missing; sequencing was by immunoSEQ multiplex PCR. In the table there are about 130,000 clones, around 72% of which are singletons. As concerns this clone: The antigen remains unidentified.

As for the donors, each was a healthy bone marrow donor. Study-wide results and limits: Likely technical artifact: a cluster of highly shared sequence variants. Links to common viral pathogens appeared, in a later analysis, for several of the most significant clusters.

Germline V CDR1 and CDR2: SNHLY, FYNNEI. Trimming left V 4 bases short and J 1 base short, with 8 bases between. This CDR3 region has 13 residues. This chain links TRBV2 with TRBJ2-7; D might be TRBD1 (5 bases). The TCR was taken from a man aged 18 to 29 in good health and CMV-seropositive. Sample: PBMCs. The CDR3 DNA sequence: TGTGCCAGCAGTGTGGGGCGATCCTACGAGCAGTACTTC. Translating gives CASSVGRSYEQYF.